The next 14 T cell receptor beta chains were all read from a single sample in a study of CD8+ T cells in alopecia areata. Sequencing used cDNA as its template, made by extracting RNA and reverse transcribing it. Generated by immunoSEQ multiplex PCR, the TCRdb table keeps only in-frame clones and is missing some. The sample gives under 250,000 clones, about 56% of which show up once; around 5.1% is in the top ten. The sequenced sample was CD8+ T cells sorted from blood. The receptors shown here come from a human donor in good health.

The V and J genes are TRBV9 and TRBJ2-7, with D possibly being TRBD1 (5 bases). Germline V CDR1 and CDR2: SGDLS, YYNGEE. CDR3 size: 12 residues. V dropped 7 bases and J dropped 0 bases, with 8 bases sitting between them. CDR3 amino acids: CASGASSYEQYF. CDR3 coding DNA: TGTGCCAGCGGGGCGAGCTCCTACGAGCAGTACTTC.

This sequence joins TRBV9 and TRBJ2-5; the D gene is possibly TRBD2 (6 bases). Germline assignment: CDR1 SGDLS and CDR2 YYNGEE. V was shortened by 0 bases and J by 1 base, with 10 bases between the two germline ends. This CDR3 is built from 15 residues. CDR3 amino acids: CASSVAGELQETQYF. The CDR3 nucleotides are TGTGCCAGCAGCGTAGCGGGAGAACTCCAAGAGACCCAGTACTTC. The full variable domain, completed using reference TRBV9 and TRBJ2-5, is DSGVTQTPKHLITATGQRVTLRCSPRSGDLSVYWYQQSLDQGLQFLIQYYNGEERAKGNILERFSAQQFPDLHSELNLSSLELGDSALYFCASSVAGELQETQYFGPGTRLLVL.

This sequence joins TRBV5-1 and TRBJ2-3; D remains ambiguous. The germline V gene encodes CDR1 SGHRS and CDR2 YFSETQ. V gave up 0 bases and J gave up 0 bases, with 14 bases separating them. The CDR3 has 17 amino acids. The CDR3 nucleotides are TGCGCCAGCAGCTTGGCCTGGCGCTACTCTAGCACAGATACGCAGTATTTT. Its translation is CASSLAWRYSSTDTQYF.

The genes are TRBV5-6 and TRBJ2-3; no firm D call. Germline loops: CDR1 SGHDT, CDR2 YYEEEE. V gave up 4 bases and J gave up 4 bases, with 7 bases separating them. The CDR3 has 12 residues. The CDR3 spells CASSPQSDTQYF. CDR3 coding DNA: TGTGCCAGCAGCCCCCAGTCAGATACGCAGTATTTT. Drawing the rest from reference TRBV5-6 and TRBJ2-3, the complete variable domain is DAGVTQSPTHLIKTRGQQVTLRCSPKSGHDTVSWYQQALGQGPQFIFQYYEEEERQRGNFPDRFSGHQFPNYSSELNVNALLLGDSALYLCASSPQSDTQYFGPGTRLTVL.

In its sample, this clone was seen a few times. CDR3 protein: CASSPAGGHKFF. Written as DNA, the CDR3 is TGTGCCAGCAGCCCGGCGGGGGGCCATAAGTTCTTC. This sequence joins TRBV11-2 and TRBJ2-1; 8 bases fit TRBD2. The CDR3 has 12 residues. In germline, CDR1 is SGHAT, CDR2 FQNNGV. The V gene end was trimmed by 5 bases and the J gene end by 14 bases; junction bases not matched to a gene: 8.

V usage is TRBV9 and J usage is TRBJ2-5; no clear D. This CDR3 has 14 residues. Per the germline V gene, CDR1 is SGDLS and CDR2 is YYNGEE. Trimming took off 3 bases at V and 2 bases at J, with 11 bases between the two ends. The CDR3, as DNA: TGTGCCAGCAGCGCCCCAGCCCAACAAGAGACCCAGTACTTC. This encodes CASSAPAQQETQYF.

The chain joins TRBV29-1 to TRBJ2-7, with TRBD2 matching 10 bases. Germline CDR1 is SQVTM and CDR2 is ANQGSEA. J was trimmed by 0 bases and V by 6 bases; bases with no gene match: 8. The CDR3 is made up of 15 amino acids. The DNA of the CDR3 is TGCAGCGTCGCAGGACTAGCGGCGAGCTCCTACGAGCAGTACTTC. This encodes CSVAGLAASSYEQYF.

This rearrangement joins TRBV5-1 to TRBJ1-2, with 8 bases matching TRBD1. The CDR3 is made up of 16 amino acids. V was clipped by 4 bases and J by 2 bases; unmatched bases: 10. Per germline, CDR1 SGHRS and CDR2 YFSETQ. The CDR3 DNA reads TGCGCCAGCAGCGACTTTGGACAGGGAATCAACTATGGCTACACCTTC. This translates into CASSDFGQGINYGYTF.

V gene TRBV6-5 combines with J gene TRBJ1-2; 8 positions match TRBD1. V gave up 2 bases and J gave up 7 bases; unmatched junction bases: 6. Germline V gene sequence: CDR1 MNHEY, CDR2 SVGAGI. This CDR3 is 14 amino acids long. The CDR3 spells CASSYPGGTGGYTF. The CDR3 DNA follows: TGTGCCAGCAGTTACCCAGGGGGCACTGGTGGCTACACCTTC.

The rearrangement joins TRBV7-9 to TRBJ2-7; D gene unclear. The CDR3 runs to 12 residues. V shed 5 bases and J shed 4 bases, with 9 bases lying between them. From germline, CDR1 is SEHNR and CDR2 FQNEAQ (reference sequence). The CDR3 reads CASSLHRYEQYF. CDR3 sequence (DNA): TGTGCCAGCAGCCTCCATCGGTACGAGCAGTACTTC.

The CDR3 sequence is CASSLVLNTEAFF. The CDR3 DNA sequence: TGTGCCAGCAGCTTGGTCCTGAACACTGAAGCTTTCTTT. The chain joins TRBV11-2 to TRBJ1-1; D unresolved. The length of the CDR3 is 13 residues. Germline V gives CDR1 SGHAT, CDR2 FQNNGV. The V and J ends lost 3 bases and 0 bases respectively, with 5 bases between them.

This chain connects TRBV7-9 to TRBJ2-5, with D possibly being TRBD1 (6 bases). Germline V gives CDR1 SEHNR, CDR2 FQNEAQ (reference sequence). V lost 4 bases and J 5 bases, leaving 14 bases between the germline ends. CDR3 length: 14 amino acids. CDR3 in amino acids: CASSSTGWRETQYF. The CDR3, as DNA: TGTGCCAGCAGCTCCACAGGGTGGCGGGAGACCCAGTACTTC.

This chain connects TRBV13 to TRBJ2-1; D is unresolved. The length of the CDR3 is 12 residues. V was cut by 5 bases and J by 6 bases, with 8 bases left in between. In germline, CDR1 is PRHDT, CDR2 FYEKMQ (reference sequence). CDR3 nucleotides: TGTGCCAGCAGCGCGACCTCCAATGAGCAGTTCTTC. Translated: CASSATSNEQFF.

The V call is TRBV27, the J call TRBJ2-4; no clear D gene. CDR1 MNHEY and CDR2 SMNVEV come from the germline V gene (reference sequence). The CDR3 loop spans 13 amino acids. Trimming removed 3 bases at V and 6 bases at J, with 9 bases between. CDR3 residues: CASSFNAGNIQYF. The CDR3 bases are TGTGCCAGCAGTTTCAACGCAGGAAACATTCAGTACTTC.